A single sample gave rise to the 14 T cell receptor beta chains below, sequenced in a study of blood T cells in healthy people across ages. A J-beta primer mix and a sample-barcoded 5' primer were used in a second PCR of about 6 to 12 cycles. TCRdb called the 5' RACE reads again in MiXCR, with one record for every CDR3 protein. Altogether approximately 1,000,000 distinct CDR3 sequences are present, more than 30% being singletons, with the ten largest covering around 12%. The specimen was blood. These receptors were collected from a man younger than 35 in good health.

The chain is built from TRBV7-2 and TRBJ1-2, with D hard to call. Per germline, CDR1 SGHTA and CDR2 FQGNSA. This CDR3 is 15 amino acids long. The ends were cut back, 2 bases at V and 7 bases at J, with 17 bases in the middle. For the CDR3, the DNA is TGTGCCAGCAGCTTAACCCTCGCGAGGGATTGTGGCTACACCTTC. It yields the protein CASSLTLARDCGYTF.

This clonotype was counted only a few times. This chain joins TRBV4-3 and TRBJ1-2; D is ambiguous. V was shortened by 0 bases and J by 7 bases, with 6 bases between the two germline ends. Germline V gene data show CDR1 as LGHNA and CDR2 as YSLEER. This CDR3 has 12 residues. The CDR3 nucleotides read TGCGCCAGCAGCCAAGATTTGGTTGGCTACACCTTC. As protein: CASSQDLVGYTF.

The rearrangement links TRBV6-1 to TRBJ1-2, with D possibly being TRBD1 (5 bases). Germline V CDR1 and CDR2: MNHNS, SASEGT. The CDR3 extends over 14 amino acids. V lost 2 bases to trimming and J lost 2 bases, with 9 bases between them. The CDR3 nucleotides read TGTGCCAGCAGTGAATCGGGGCAGAACTATGGCTACACCTTC. Translating gives CASSESGQNYGYTF.

The rearrangement joins TRBV2 to TRBJ1-2; 10 bases line up with TRBD1. V gave up 6 bases and J gave up 4 bases; unmatched junction bases: 8. Germline V lookup: CDR1 SNHLY, CDR2 FYNNEI. There are 15 residues in the CDR3. The CDR3 protein is CASSRTGGEGYGYTF. The CDR3 nucleotides are TGTGCCAGCAGCCGGACAGGGGGTGAGGGCTATGGCTACACCTTC.

This chain joins TRBV5-5 and TRBJ2-3, with D unclear. CDR1 and CDR2 from the germline V gene are SGHKS and YYEKEE (reference sequence). Trimming took off 6 bases at V and 0 bases at J, with 20 bases between the two ends. The CDR3 covers 17 residues. CDR3 residues: CASTLWVLGPSTDTQYF. CDR3 DNA sequence: TGTGCCAGCACCCTGTGGGTCCTAGGACCCAGCACAGATACGCAGTATTTT. Using reference TRBV5-5 and TRBJ2-3 for the parts outside the CDR3, the full variable domain is DAGVTQSPTHLIKTRGQQVTLRCSPISGHKSVSWYQQVLGQGPQFIFQYYEKEERGRGNFPDRFSARQFPNYSSELNVNALLLGDSALYLCASTLWVLGPSTDTQYFGPGTRLTVL.

The J gene is TRBJ1-1, the V gene TRBV10-3; weak D call: TRBD1 (6 bases). Germline CDR1 reads ENHRY; CDR2 reads SYGVKD. Trimming removed 1 base from V and 6 bases from J, with 12 bases in between. This CDR3 is 14 amino acids long. This chain's CDR3 is CAISEYQGSPEAFF. Here the CDR3 DNA reads TGTGCCATCAGTGAGTACCAGGGGAGTCCTGAAGCTTTCTTT.

This chain joins TRBV12-3 or TRBV12-4 and TRBJ2-1, with 7 bases lining up with TRBD2. Germline trimming cut 6 bases from V and 4 bases from J; bases unmatched to any gene: 12. The CDR3 is 16 amino acids. DNA of the CDR3: TGTGCCAGCAGCCGCGGCTCTAGCGGATTTTACAATGAGCAGTTCTTC. It yields the protein CASSRGSSGFYNEQFF.

V and J are TRBV5-1 and TRBJ1-2; D unclear. Germline CDR1 reads SGHRS; CDR2 reads YFSETQ. V lost 4 bases and J lost 4, with 14 bases in between. CDR3 length equals 14 residues. The CDR3 spells CASSTEANGYGYTF. Written as DNA, the CDR3 is TGCGCCAGCAGCACCGAAGCAAACGGCTATGGCTACACCTTC.

This chain links TRBV12-3 or TRBV12-4 with TRBJ2-1; 14 bases match TRBD2. CDR3 length equals 15 residues. V gave up 4 bases and J gave up 9 bases; unmatched junction bases: 5. The CDR3 region has the DNA TGTGCCAGCAGTTCGACTAGCGGGGGGGCTATTGAGCAGTTCTTC. Translating gives CASSSTSGGAIEQFF.

A few counts support this clonotype. This rearrangement joins TRBV14 to TRBJ1-2; possibly TRBD1 for D (5 bases). The V and J ends lost 1 base and 6 bases respectively, with 12 bases between them. Germline loops: CDR1 SGHDN, CDR2 FVKESK. The CDR3 extends over 14 amino acids. The CDR3 spells CASSQAHRGDGYTF. CDR3 bases: TGTGCCAGCAGCCAAGCCCACAGAGGGGATGGCTACACCTTC.

This clonotype showed up many times. The chain combines TRBV10-3 with TRBJ2-7; 7 bases match TRBD1. CDR1 ENHRY and CDR2 SYGVKD come from the germline V gene. The V segment lost 0 bases and the J segment 3 bases; nucleotides outside the gene matches: 2. This CDR3 has 14 residues. CDR3 DNA sequence: TGTGCCATCAGTGAGTCTAGGGACAGCTACGAGCAGTACTTC. Protein: CAISESRDSYEQYF.

This clonotype was detected many times. V gene TRBV12-3 or TRBV12-4 combines with J gene TRBJ1-2; the D gene is possibly TRBD1 (5 bases). Trimming cost V 7 bases and J 3 bases, with 12 bases left between them. The CDR3 loop spans 13 amino acids. The CDR3 is CASNSGYDYGYTF. CDR3 sequence (DNA): TGTGCCAGCAACTCAGGGTACGACTATGGCTACACCTTC.

This chain uses TRBV3-1 with TRBJ2-1; D is possibly TRBD2 (6 bases). V was pared by 3 bases and J by 8 bases, with 23 bases between. Germline V lookup: CDR1 LGHDT, CDR2 YNNKEL (reference sequence). This CDR3 is built from 17 residues. CDR3 sequence: CASSHPPASARVYEQFF. The CDR3 bases are TGTGCCAGCAGCCACCCCCCCGCTAGCGCGCGGGTCTATGAGCAGTTCTTC.

The chain couples TRBV19 to TRBJ2-2, with TRBD2 as a possible D gene (5 bases). CDR3 length: 15 amino acids. Germline V gene lookup returns CDR1 LNHDA and CDR2 SQIVND (reference sequence). With 5 bases removed from V and 3 bases from J, the gap between germline ends came to 13 bases. The CDR3 coding sequence is TGTGCCAGTAGTCCAGACTACGGGGACACCGGGGAGCTGTTTTTT. This codes for CASSPDYGDTGELFF.